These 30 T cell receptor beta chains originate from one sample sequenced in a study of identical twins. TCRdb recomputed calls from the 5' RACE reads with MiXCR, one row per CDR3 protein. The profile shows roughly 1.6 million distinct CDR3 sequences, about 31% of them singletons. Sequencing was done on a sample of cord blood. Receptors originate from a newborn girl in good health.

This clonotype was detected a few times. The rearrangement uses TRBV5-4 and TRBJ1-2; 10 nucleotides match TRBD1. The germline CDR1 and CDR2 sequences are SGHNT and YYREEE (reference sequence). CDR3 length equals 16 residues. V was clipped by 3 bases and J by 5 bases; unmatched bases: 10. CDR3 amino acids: CASSYDPGQGFYGYTF. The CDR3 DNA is TGTGCCAGCAGCTATGACCCGGGACAGGGGTTTTATGGCTACACCTTC.

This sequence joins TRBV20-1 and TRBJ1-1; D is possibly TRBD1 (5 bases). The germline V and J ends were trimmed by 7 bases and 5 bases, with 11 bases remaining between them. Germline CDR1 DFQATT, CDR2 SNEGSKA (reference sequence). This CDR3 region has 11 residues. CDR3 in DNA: TGCAGTGAAGAGGGGAGGACTGAAGCTTTCTTT. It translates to CSEEGRTEAFF.

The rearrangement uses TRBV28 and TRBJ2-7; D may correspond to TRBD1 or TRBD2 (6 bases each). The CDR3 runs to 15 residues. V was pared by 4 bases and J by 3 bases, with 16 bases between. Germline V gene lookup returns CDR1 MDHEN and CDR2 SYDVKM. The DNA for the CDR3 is TGTGCCAGCAGTTCCCCCTCCAGGGGAGGCTACGAGCAGTACTTC. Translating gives CASSSPSRGGYEQYF. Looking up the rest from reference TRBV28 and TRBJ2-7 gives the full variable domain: DVKVTQSSRYLVKRTGEKVFLECVQDMDHENMFWYRQDPGLGLRLIYFSYDVKMKEKGDIPEGYSVSREKKERFSLILESASTNQTSMYLCASSSPSRGGYEQYFGPGTRLTVT.

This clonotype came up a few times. CDR3 sequence: CASSVGGGAADTQYF. CDR3 sequence (DNA): TGTGCCAGCAGCGTAGGCGGGGGGGCCGCAGATACGCAGTATTTT. The V call is TRBV9, the J call TRBJ2-3; 9 positions agree with TRBD2. V dropped 0 bases and J dropped 4; count of bases not matched to a gene: 3. The CDR3 runs 15 residues. Looked up from germline, CDR1 is SGDLS and CDR2 is YYNGEE.

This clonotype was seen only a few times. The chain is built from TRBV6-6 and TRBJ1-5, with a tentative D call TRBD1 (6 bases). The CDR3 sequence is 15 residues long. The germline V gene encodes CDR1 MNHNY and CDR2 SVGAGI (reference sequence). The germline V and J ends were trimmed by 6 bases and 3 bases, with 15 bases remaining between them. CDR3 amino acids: CASSDGQSFNQPQHF. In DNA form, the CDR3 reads TGTGCCAGCAGCGATGGACAGAGCTTCAATCAGCCCCAGCATTTT.

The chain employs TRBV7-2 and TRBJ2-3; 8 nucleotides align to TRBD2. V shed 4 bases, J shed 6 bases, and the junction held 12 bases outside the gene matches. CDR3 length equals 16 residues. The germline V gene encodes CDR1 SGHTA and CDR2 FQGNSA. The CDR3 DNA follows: TGTGCCAGCAGCTCGAAACGGGGCGGGGGGCCCGATACGCAGTATTTT. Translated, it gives CASSSKRGGGPDTQYF.

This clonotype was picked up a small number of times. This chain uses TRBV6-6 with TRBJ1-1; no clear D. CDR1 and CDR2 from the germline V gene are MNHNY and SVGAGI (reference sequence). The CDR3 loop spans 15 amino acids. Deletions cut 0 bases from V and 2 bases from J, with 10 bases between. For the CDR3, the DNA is TGTGCCAGCAGTTACTCCGCGACAAGAAACACTGAAGCTTTCTTT. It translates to CASSYSATRNTEAFF.

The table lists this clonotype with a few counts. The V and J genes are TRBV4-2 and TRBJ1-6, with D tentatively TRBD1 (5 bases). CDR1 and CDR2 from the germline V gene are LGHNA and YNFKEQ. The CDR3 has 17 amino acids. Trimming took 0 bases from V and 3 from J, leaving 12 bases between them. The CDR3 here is CASSQDSNGHYNSPLHF. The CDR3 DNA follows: TGTGCCAGCAGCCAAGATTCAAACGGACACTATAATTCACCCCTCCACTTT.

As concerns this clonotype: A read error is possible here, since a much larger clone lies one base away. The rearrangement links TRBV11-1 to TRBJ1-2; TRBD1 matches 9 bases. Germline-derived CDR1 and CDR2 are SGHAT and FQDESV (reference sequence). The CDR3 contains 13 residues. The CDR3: CACSPGQGRGYTF. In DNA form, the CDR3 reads TGTGCCTGCAGCCCGGGACAGGGAAGAGGCTACACCTTC.

This CDR3 reads CASSGGLAGGPRYNEQFF. In nucleotides, the CDR3 is TGTGCCAGCAGTGGGGGACTAGCGGGGGGGCCGAGGTACAATGAGCAGTTCTTC. The rearrangement joins TRBV5-6 to TRBJ2-1; 16 bases match TRBD2. Germline assignment: CDR1 SGHDT and CDR2 YYEEEE. The CDR3 sequence is 18 residues long. J was trimmed by 4 bases and V by 5 bases; bases with no gene match: 9.

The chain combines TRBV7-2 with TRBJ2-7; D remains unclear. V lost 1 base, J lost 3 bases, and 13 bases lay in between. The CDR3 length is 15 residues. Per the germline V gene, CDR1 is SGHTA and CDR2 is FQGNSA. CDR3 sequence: CASSLGVPRNYEQYF. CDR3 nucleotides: TGTGCCAGCAGCTTAGGTGTCCCTAGGAACTACGAGCAGTACTTC.

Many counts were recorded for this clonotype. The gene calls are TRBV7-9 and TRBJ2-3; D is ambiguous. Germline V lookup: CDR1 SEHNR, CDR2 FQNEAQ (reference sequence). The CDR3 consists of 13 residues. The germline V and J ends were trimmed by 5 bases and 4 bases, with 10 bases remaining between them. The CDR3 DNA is TGTGCCAGCAGCCTAGGGCCTTCAGATACGCAGTATTTT. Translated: CASSLGPSDTQYF.

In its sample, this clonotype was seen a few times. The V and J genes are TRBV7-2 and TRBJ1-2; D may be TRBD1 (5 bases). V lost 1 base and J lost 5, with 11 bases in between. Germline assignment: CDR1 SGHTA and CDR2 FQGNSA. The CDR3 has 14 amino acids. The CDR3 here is CASSLVVGPYGYTF. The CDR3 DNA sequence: TGTGCCAGCAGCTTAGTCGTGGGACCTTATGGCTACACCTTC.

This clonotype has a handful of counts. CDR3: CASSEPDGYEQYF. The CDR3 DNA is TGTGCCAGCAGCGAACCTGACGGTTACGAGCAGTACTTC. V and J are TRBV2 and TRBJ2-7, with D unresolved. The CDR3 loop spans 13 amino acids. V lost 6 bases, J lost 4 bases, and 13 bases lay in between. Germline CDR1 reads SNHLY; CDR2 reads FYNNEI. The full variable domain, completed using reference TRBV2 and TRBJ2-7, is EPEVTQTPSHQVTQMGQEVILRCVPISNHLYFYWYRQILGQKVEFLVSFYNNEISEKSEIFDDQFSVERPDGSNFTLKIRSTKLEDSAMYFCASSEPDGYEQYFGPGTRLTVT.

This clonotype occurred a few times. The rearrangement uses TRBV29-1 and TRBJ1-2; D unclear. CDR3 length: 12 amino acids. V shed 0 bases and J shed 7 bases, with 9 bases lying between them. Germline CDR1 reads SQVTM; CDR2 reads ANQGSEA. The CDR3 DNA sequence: TGCAGCGTTGAAGATCCCCCACGTGGCTACACCTTC. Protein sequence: CSVEDPPRGYTF.

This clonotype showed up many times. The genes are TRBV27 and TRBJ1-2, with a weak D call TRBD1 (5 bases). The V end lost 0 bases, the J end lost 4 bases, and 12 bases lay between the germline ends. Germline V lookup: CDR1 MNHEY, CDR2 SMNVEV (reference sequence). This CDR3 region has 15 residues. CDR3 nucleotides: TGTGCCAGCAGTTTATCGTGGGGGGGTGGCTATGGCTACACCTTC. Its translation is CASSLSWGGGYGYTF.

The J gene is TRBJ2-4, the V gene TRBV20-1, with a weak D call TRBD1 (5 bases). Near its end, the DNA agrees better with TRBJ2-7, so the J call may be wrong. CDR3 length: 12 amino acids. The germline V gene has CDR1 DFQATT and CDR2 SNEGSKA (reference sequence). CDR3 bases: TGCAGTGCGCCCAGGGCCCACTACGAGCAGTACTTC. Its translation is CSAPRAHYEQYF.

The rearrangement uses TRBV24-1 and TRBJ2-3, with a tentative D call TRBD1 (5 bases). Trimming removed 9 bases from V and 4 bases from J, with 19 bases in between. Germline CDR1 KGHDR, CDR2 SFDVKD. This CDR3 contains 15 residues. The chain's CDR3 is CATGKAERGPDTQYF. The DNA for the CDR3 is TGTGCCACCGGAAAGGCGGAAAGGGGCCCAGATACGCAGTATTTT.

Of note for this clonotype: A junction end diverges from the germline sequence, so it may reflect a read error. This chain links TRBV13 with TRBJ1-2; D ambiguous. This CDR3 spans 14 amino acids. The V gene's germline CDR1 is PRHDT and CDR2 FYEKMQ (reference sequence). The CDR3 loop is CAGSLMAAVYGYTF. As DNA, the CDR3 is TGTGCCGGCAGCTTAATGGCGGCGGTCTATGGCTACACCTTC.

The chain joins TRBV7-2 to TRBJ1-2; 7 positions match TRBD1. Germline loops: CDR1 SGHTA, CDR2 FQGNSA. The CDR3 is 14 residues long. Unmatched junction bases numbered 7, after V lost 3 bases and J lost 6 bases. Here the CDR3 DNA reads TGTGCCAGCAGCTTTGAAGGGACAGCCCATGGCTACACCTTC. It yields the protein CASSFEGTAHGYTF.

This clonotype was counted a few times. In DNA form, the CDR3 reads TGTGCCAGCAGTGAAGAGGCCACTCCGAGCTCCTACAATGAGCAGTTCTTC. It yields the protein CASSEEATPSSYNEQFF. The chain couples TRBV25-1 to TRBJ2-1; the D is unclear. There are 17 residues in the CDR3. V dropped 2 bases and J dropped 0 bases, with 14 bases sitting between them. Germline CDR1 reads MGHDK; CDR2 reads SYGVNS.

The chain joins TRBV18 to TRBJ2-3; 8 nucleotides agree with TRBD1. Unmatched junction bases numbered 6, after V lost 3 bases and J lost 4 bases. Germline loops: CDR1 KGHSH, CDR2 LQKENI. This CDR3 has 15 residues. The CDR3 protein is CASSPQTGVSDTQYF. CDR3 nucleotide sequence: TGTGCCAGCTCACCGCAGACAGGGGTTTCAGATACGCAGTATTTT.

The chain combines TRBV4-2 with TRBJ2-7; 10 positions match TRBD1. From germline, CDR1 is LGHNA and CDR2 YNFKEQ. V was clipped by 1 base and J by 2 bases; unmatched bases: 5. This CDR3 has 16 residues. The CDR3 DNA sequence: TGTGCCAGCAGCCAAGGGGTCGGGACAGGGGCCTACGAGCAGTACTTC. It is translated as CASSQGVGTGAYEQYF.

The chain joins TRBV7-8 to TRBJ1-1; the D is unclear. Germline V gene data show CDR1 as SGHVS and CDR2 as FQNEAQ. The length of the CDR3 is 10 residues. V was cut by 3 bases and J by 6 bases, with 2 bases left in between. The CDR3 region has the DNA TGTGCCAGCAGCTTCGCTGAAGCTTTCTTT. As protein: CASSFAEAFF.

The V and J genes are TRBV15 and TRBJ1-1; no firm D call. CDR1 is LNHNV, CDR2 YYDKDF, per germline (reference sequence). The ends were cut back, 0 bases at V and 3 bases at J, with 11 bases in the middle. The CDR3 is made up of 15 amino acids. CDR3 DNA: TGTGCCACCAGCAGAGATCGAGTGAGGGACACTGAAGCTTTCTTT. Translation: CATSRDRVRDTEAFF.

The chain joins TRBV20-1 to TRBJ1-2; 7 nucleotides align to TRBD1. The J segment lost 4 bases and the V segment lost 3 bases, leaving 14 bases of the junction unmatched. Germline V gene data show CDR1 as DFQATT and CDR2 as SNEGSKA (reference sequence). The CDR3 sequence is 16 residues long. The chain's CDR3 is CSASLDRVGVSYGYTF. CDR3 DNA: TGCAGTGCTAGCCTAGACAGGGTCGGCGTTAGCTATGGCTACACCTTC.

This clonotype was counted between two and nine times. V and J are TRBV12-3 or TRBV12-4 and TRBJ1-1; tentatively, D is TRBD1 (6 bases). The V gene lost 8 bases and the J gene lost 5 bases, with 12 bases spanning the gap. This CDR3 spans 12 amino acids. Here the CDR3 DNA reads TGTGCCAGCGCCAGGGGCCTAACTGAAGCTTTCTTT. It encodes CASARGLTEAFF.

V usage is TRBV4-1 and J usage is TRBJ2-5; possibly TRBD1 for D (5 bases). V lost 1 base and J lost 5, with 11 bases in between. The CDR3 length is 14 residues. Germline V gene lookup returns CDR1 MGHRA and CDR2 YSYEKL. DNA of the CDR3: TGCGCCAGCAGCCAAGTGGCAGGGATTGAGACCCAGTACTTC. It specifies CASSQVAGIETQYF.

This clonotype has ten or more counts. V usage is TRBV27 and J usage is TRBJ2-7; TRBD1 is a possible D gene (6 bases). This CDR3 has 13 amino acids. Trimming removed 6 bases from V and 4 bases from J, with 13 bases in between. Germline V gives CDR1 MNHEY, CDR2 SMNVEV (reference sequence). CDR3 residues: CASSRGGPYEQYF. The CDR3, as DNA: TGTGCCAGCAGCCGAGGGGGACCTTACGAGCAGTACTTC.

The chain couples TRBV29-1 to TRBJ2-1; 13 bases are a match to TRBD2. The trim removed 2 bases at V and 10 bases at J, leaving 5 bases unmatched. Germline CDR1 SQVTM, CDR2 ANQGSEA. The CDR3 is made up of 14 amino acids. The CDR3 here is CSVEKTSGRNEQFF. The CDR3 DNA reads TGCAGCGTTGAAAAGACTAGCGGGAGGAACGAGCAGTTCTTC.